The source of this T cell receptor (beta chain) is a study of T cell responses to AZD1222 COVID-19 vaccine. Findings of the study overall: Spike-wide coverage was observed for vaccine-associated CD4 TCRs, with dominant responses at 160-218 and 743-854. Within unmutated variant regions lay the reported targets of nearly half of spike-specific TCRs. There were mostly white British donors and more females than males, and clonal diversity was possibly underestimated. In all cases, repertoires were sampled only after the peak T cell response.

From germline, CDR1 is LNHNV and CDR2 YYDKDF (reference sequence). CDR3 size: 14 residues. Libraries were prepared by immunoSEQ multiplex PCR; TCRdb keeps only in-frame clonotypes and omits some of them. The sample lists about 100,000 clones, roughly 86% occurring once. Of note for this clone: Its specificity is not known.

This sequence was found in an adult in good health. The sample in question was peripheral blood, obtained on day 0 of AZD1222 vaccination. The chain joins TRBV15 to TRBJ2-3, with a weak D call TRBD2 (5 bases). The CDR3 here is CASQRERGADTQYF. For the CDR3, the DNA is TGTGCTAGTCAAAGGGAGCGTGGAGCAGATACGCAGTATTTT.